These 4 T cell receptor beta chains were sequenced from one sample in a study of cytomegalovirus exposure and HLA in healthy donors. The study ran its PCR with 60 Vbeta and 13 Jbeta primers. The protocol was immunoSEQ multiplex PCR, while the TCRdb copy is restricted to in-frame clones and leaves out a portion. The sample includes approximately 59,000 clones, 60% to 80% of them seen just once. Specimen: PBMCs. These receptor sequences come from a man between 25 and 39 years old in good health and CMV-seronegative.

V gene TRBV6-7 combines with J gene TRBJ2-7; TRBD1 might be the D (5 bases). TRBV6-7 is sorted into the ORF group, with uncertain function. The CDR3 consists of 14 residues. V dropped 7 bases and J dropped 1 base, with 14 bases sitting between them. The chain's CDR3 is CASIGQTESYEQYF. CDR3 nucleotide sequence: TGTGCCAGCATAGGCCAGACAGAATCCTACGAGCAGTACTTC.

This clone has a handful of counts. The chain uses TRBV9 and TRBJ1-3; no clear D. There are 14 residues in the CDR3. Trimming cost V 0 bases and J 2 bases, with 6 bases left between them. The germline CDR1 and CDR2 sequences are SGDLS and YYNGEE. The CDR3 nucleotides read TGTGCCAGCAGCGTAGACACCGCTGGAAACACCATATATTTT. Translating it yields CASSVDTAGNTIYF.

The J gene is TRBJ2-3, the V gene TRBV7-2, with TRBD2 matching 7 bases. Trimming took 5 bases from V and 5 from J; bases not matched to a gene: 16. The CDR3 length is 17 residues. Germline values: CDR1 SGHTA, CDR2 FQGNSA. CDR3 DNA: TGTGCCAGCAGCCTCCCAAACTTTAGCGGGCGGAGAGATACGCAGTATTTT. Its translation is CASSLPNFSGRRDTQYF.

J is TRBJ1-1 and V is TRBV6-6; D possibly corresponds to TRBD1 (5 bases). The V and J ends lost 5 bases and 0 bases respectively, with 7 bases between them. This CDR3 has 13 residues. Germline values: CDR1 MNHNY, CDR2 SVGAGI (reference sequence). As DNA, the CDR3 is TGTGCCAGCAGTGGACAATTGAACACTGAAGCTTTCTTT. This encodes CASSGQLNTEAFF.